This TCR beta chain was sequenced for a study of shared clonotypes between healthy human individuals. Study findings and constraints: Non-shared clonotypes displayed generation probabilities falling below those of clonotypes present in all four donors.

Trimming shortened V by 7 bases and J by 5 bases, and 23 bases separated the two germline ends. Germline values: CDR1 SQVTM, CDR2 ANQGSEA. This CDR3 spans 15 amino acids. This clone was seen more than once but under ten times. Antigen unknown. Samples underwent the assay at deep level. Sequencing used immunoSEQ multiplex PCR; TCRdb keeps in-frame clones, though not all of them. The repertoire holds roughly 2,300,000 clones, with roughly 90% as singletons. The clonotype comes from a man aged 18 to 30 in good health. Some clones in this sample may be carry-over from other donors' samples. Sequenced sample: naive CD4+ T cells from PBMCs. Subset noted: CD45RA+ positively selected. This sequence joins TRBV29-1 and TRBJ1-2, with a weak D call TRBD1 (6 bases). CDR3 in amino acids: CSAGALRERGYGYTF. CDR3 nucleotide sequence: TGCAGCGCCGGGGCATTGCGAGAGAGGGGGTATGGCTACACCTTC.